The 26 T cell receptor beta chains below were found in one sample sequenced in a study of T cell clones after liver transplantation (dated by TCRdb to the late 2010s). The library was produced with the immunoSEQ multiplex PCR assay. The table comes from immuneACCESS by way of TCRdb, which keeps in-frame sequences with V and J called. Part of the clones is missing from these tables; in studies checked, under half for an unresolved V gene and the rest for unknown reasons. The sample contains some 110,000 clones, 90% of them found a single time. Approximately 0.78% of the sample is held by the ten biggest clonotypes. This sample comprised CD4+ T cells from blood, obtained 12 months after liver transplant. The source of these receptors is a human patient who received a liver transplant. After a transplant, some T cells may be the graft donor's own cells.

The chain employs TRBV5-1 and TRBJ1-3; a possible D gene is TRBD1 (6 bases). Trimming took off 0 bases at V and 4 bases at J, with 11 bases between the two ends. Germline-derived CDR1 and CDR2 are SGHRS and YFSETQ. The CDR3 spans 15 residues. CDR3 nucleotide sequence: TGCGCCAGCAGCTTGGGTGCGGACAGAGGAAACACCATATATTTT. Protein product: CASSLGADRGNTIYF.

The chain carries TRBV5-1 and TRBJ2-6, with 9 positions matching TRBD1. Germline V lookup: CDR1 SGHRS, CDR2 YFSETQ. This CDR3 contains 20 residues. J was trimmed by 0 bases and V by 3 bases; bases with no gene match: 13. The CDR3 reads CASSSPGQGFKSSGANVLTF. As DNA, the CDR3 is TGCGCCAGCAGCTCCCCGGGACAGGGCTTTAAGAGCTCTGGGGCCAACGTCCTGACTTTC.

The V and J genes are TRBV19 and TRBJ2-7; 12 nucleotides match TRBD2. The CDR3 length is 15 residues. The junction had 11 bases not matched to a gene; V was cut back by 9 bases and J by 5 bases. The germline gives CDR1 LNHDA, CDR2 SQIVND (reference sequence). CDR3 region: CASRLAGEATHEQYF. The CDR3 nucleotides read TGTGCCAGCCGACTAGCGGGAGAGGCCACCCACGAGCAGTACTTC. The full variable domain, completed using reference TRBV19 and TRBJ2-7, is DGGITQSPKYLFRKEGQNVTLSCEQNLNHDAMYWYRQDPGQGLRLIYYSQIVNDFQKGDIAEGYSVSREKKESFPLTVTSAQKNPTAFYLCASRLAGEATHEQYFGPGTRLTVT.

In this sample, this clone turned up a few times. The chain recombines TRBV6-6 with TRBJ2-7; the D gene is possibly TRBD1 (6 bases). Germline loops: CDR1 MNHNY, CDR2 SVGAGI (reference sequence). This CDR3 comprises 11 residues. Trimming removed 5 bases at V and 7 bases at J, with 9 bases between. The DNA of the CDR3 is TGTGCCAGCAGTCACAGGGATGAGCAGTACTTC. Translated, it gives CASSHRDEQYF.

The chain is built from TRBV27 and TRBJ2-7; 8 positions match TRBD2. Germline CDR1 reads MNHEY; CDR2 reads SMNVEV (reference sequence). The CDR3 covers 14 residues. Unmatched junction bases numbered 8, after V lost 7 bases and J lost 3 bases. CDR3 coding DNA: TGTGCCAGCAATCCAGCGGGAGCAATCTACGAGCAGTACTTC. It translates to CASNPAGAIYEQYF.

This sequence joins TRBV27 and TRBJ2-7, with TRBD2 identical over 10 bases. The trim removed 5 bases at V and 6 bases at J, leaving 7 bases unmatched. Germline V gene sequence: CDR1 MNHEY, CDR2 SMNVEV (reference sequence). The CDR3 has 14 residues. The chain's CDR3 is CASSTTSGWSEQYF. In DNA, the CDR3 is TGTGCCAGCAGTACGACTAGCGGGTGGAGCGAGCAGTACTTC.

This clone appeared once. The J gene is TRBJ1-2, the V gene TRBV23-1; no clear D. TRBV23-1 qualifies as an ORF whose function is uncertain. The CDR3 spans 14 residues. V lost 5 bases and J lost 4, with 14 bases in between. The CDR3 reads CASSNRADPYGYTF. The CDR3 DNA reads TGCGCCAGCAGTAACCGCGCGGACCCCTATGGCTACACCTTC.

V and J are TRBV30 and TRBJ1-1; no definite D call. V was trimmed by 0 bases and J by 4 bases, leaving 9 bases between them. This CDR3 has 13 residues. Per the germline V gene, CDR1 is GTSNPN and CDR2 is SVGIG (reference sequence). CDR3 DNA: TGTGCCTGGAGTGTACGCTTTTTCACTGAAGCTTTCTTT. Residues: CAWSVRFFTEAFF.

The rearrangement joins TRBV9 to TRBJ2-1, with 11 bases matching TRBD2. Germline-derived CDR1 and CDR2 are SGDLS and YYNGEE. Trimming cost V 0 bases and J 5 bases; bases outside gene matches: 1. This CDR3 comprises 15 residues. The CDR3 DNA is TGTGCCAGCAGCGTAGTACTAGCGGGAGACAATGAGCAGTTCTTC. This encodes CASSVVLAGDNEQFF.

The chain combines TRBV6-5 with TRBJ2-3, with TRBD2 matching 8 bases. The CDR3 sequence is 15 residues long. Germline CDR1 reads MNHEY; CDR2 reads SVGAGI. V shed 6 bases and J 3 bases; nucleotides not matched to a gene: 8. As DNA, the CDR3 is TGTGCCAGCAGGGAGTCGCGGGGGGCAACAGATACGCAGTATTTT. This gives the protein CASRESRGATDTQYF.

The V gene is TRBV7-3, the J gene TRBJ2-5, with D tentatively TRBD1 or TRBD2 (5 bases each). The CDR3 totals 15 residues. CDR1 is SGHTA, CDR2 FQGTGA, per germline. With 2 bases removed from V and 5 bases from J, the gap between germline ends came to 15 bases. The CDR3 DNA follows: TGTGCCAGCAGCTTATTCGAGGGGCCTCAGGAGACCCAGTACTTC. This gives the protein CASSLFEGPQETQYF.

To note about this clone: One junction end disagrees with the germline gene, perhaps due to a read error. V and J are TRBV30 and TRBJ1-1, with D hard to call. This CDR3 spans 10 amino acids. Germline-derived CDR1 and CDR2 are GTSNPN and SVGIG (reference sequence). The CDR3: CAWSEAALSF. Written as DNA, the CDR3 is TGTGCCTGGAGTGAGGCAGCTCTCTCCTTT.

This sequence joins TRBV11-3 and TRBJ2-7, with 10 bases that match TRBD1. The V gene's germline CDR1 is SGHNT and CDR2 YENEEA. J was trimmed by 4 bases and V by 4 bases; bases with no gene match: 4. The CDR3 sequence is 14 residues long. CDR3 loop: CASSSDRGMYEQYF. The DNA for the CDR3 is TGTGCCAGCAGCTCGGACAGGGGGATGTACGAGCAGTACTTC. Using reference TRBV11-3 and TRBJ2-7 for the parts outside the CDR3, the full variable domain is EAGVVQSPRYKIIEKKQPVAFWCNPISGHNTLYWYLQNLGQGPELLIRYENEEAVDDSQLPKDRFSAERLKGVDSTLKIQPAELGDSAVYLCASSSDRGMYEQYFGPGTRLTVT.

V is TRBV2 and J is TRBJ2-7; D gene uncertain. The CDR3 loop spans 15 amino acids. Trimming stripped 3 bases from V and 3 bases from J, with 15 bases between. Germline loops: CDR1 SNHLY, CDR2 FYNNEI. The CDR3 coding sequence is TGTGCCAGCAGTGAGGGGTCTCTCTCCCTCTACGAGCAGTACTTC. The encoded protein is CASSEGSLSLYEQYF. The entire variable domain, with the rest obtained from reference TRBV2 and TRBJ2-7, is as follows: EPEVTQTPSHQVTQMGQEVILRCVPISNHLYFYWYRQILGQKVEFLVSFYNNEISEKSEIFDDQFSVERPDGSNFTLKIRSTKLEDSAMYFCASSEGSLSLYEQYFGPGTRLTVT.

This rearrangement joins TRBV5-8 to TRBJ2-3, with 7 bases aligning to TRBD2. With 2 bases clipped from V and 0 bases from J, the junction kept 6 bases outside the gene matches. The CDR3 is 16 residues long. CDR1 and CDR2 from the germline V gene are SGHTS and YDEGEE. The CDR3 protein is CASSLLARSSTDTQYF. CDR3 sequence (DNA): TGTGCCAGCAGCTTACTAGCGAGATCTAGCACAGATACGCAGTATTTT.

The J gene is TRBJ2-7, the V gene TRBV6-5, with 8 bases lining up with TRBD1. Trimming cost V 0 bases and J 5 bases; bases outside gene matches: 6. CDR3 size: 15 residues. CDR1 is MNHEY and CDR2 is SVGAGI in the germline V gene. CDR3 sequence reads: CASSYSSPGGHEQYF. The DNA for the CDR3 is TGTGCCAGCAGTTACTCCAGCCCAGGGGGCCACGAGCAGTACTTC.

This chain joins TRBV7-3 and TRBJ2-7, with a weak D call TRBD2 (6 bases). This CDR3 has 15 amino acids. Germline CDR1 reads SGHTA; CDR2 reads FQGTGA. The V end was cut by 2 bases, the J end by 6 bases, with 17 bases between. CDR3 DNA sequence: TGTGCCAGCAGCTTAGTGGCGGGGAGTATGGCCGAGCAGTACTTC. This translates into CASSLVAGSMAEQYF.

This CDR3 is CASSLYEGDNSPLHF. The CDR3 DNA reads as TGTGCCAGCAGTTTGTACGAAGGTGATAATTCACCCCTCCACTTT. The chain couples TRBV2 to TRBJ1-6, with D unclear. There are 15 residues in the CDR3. Germline V gives CDR1 SNHLY, CDR2 FYNNEI. The V gene lost 5 bases and the J gene lost 5 bases, with 13 bases spanning the gap.

This rearrangement joins TRBV6-6 to TRBJ2-2; D possibly uses TRBD1 or TRBD2 (6 bases each). The CDR3 extends over 13 amino acids. Germline V CDR1 and CDR2: MNHNY, SVGAGI (reference sequence). V was trimmed by 6 bases and J by 6 bases, leaving 11 bases between them. The DNA for the CDR3 is TGTGCCAGCAGGGAGGGGGATTCCGGGGAGCTGTTTTTT. Translating gives CASREGDSGELFF.

The chain uses TRBV4-2 and TRBJ1-4, with D unresolved. Germline CDR1 and CDR2: LGHNA and YNFKEQ. Trimming left V 1 base short and J 3 bases short, with 12 bases between. The CDR3 sequence is 16 residues long. CDR3 region: CASSQAASASNEKLFF. CDR3 DNA sequence: TGTGCCAGCAGCCAAGCGGCCAGCGCGTCTAATGAAAAACTGTTTTTT.

CDR3 protein: CASSLGQGGEQYF. The CDR3 DNA reads as TGTGCCAGCAGCTTAGGTCAGGGAGGAGAGCAGTACTTC. J is TRBJ2-7 and V is TRBV7-6, with TRBD2 as a possible D gene (6 bases). Germline CDR1 SGHVS, CDR2 FNYEAQ. This CDR3 region has 13 residues. The V end was cut by 1 base, the J end by 7 bases, with 11 bases between.

This sequence joins TRBV25-1 and TRBJ2-3, with D perhaps matching TRBD1 (5 bases). CDR1 and CDR2 (germline): MGHDK, SYGVNS. V was trimmed by 6 bases and J by 2 bases, leaving 15 bases between them. The CDR3 has 15 amino acids. The CDR3 here is CASSPTGSPTDTQYF. In DNA, the CDR3 is TGTGCCAGCAGCCCAACAGGCAGTCCCACAGATACGCAGTATTTT.

The chain combines TRBV7-2 with TRBJ2-5, with 8 positions matching TRBD1. J was trimmed by 4 bases and V by 5 bases; bases with no gene match: 9. The CDR3 consists of 15 residues. CDR1 and CDR2 from the germline V gene are SGHTA and FQGNSA. This CDR3 is CASSPRQGRPETQYF. In DNA, the CDR3 is TGTGCCAGCAGCCCGCGACAGGGGAGGCCAGAGACCCAGTACTTC.

The sample holds many counts of this clone. The chain is built from TRBV7-9 and TRBJ2-5; TRBD2 agrees at 14 bases. There are 15 residues in the CDR3. With V trimmed by 3 bases and J by 4 bases, 1 base remained unmatched. CDR1 and CDR2 from the germline V gene are SEHNR and FQNEAQ (reference sequence). CDR3 residues: CASSFGLAGGETQYF. Here the CDR3 DNA reads TGTGCCAGCAGCTTTGGACTAGCGGGAGGAGAGACCCAGTACTTC.

The chain is built from TRBV28 and TRBJ2-1; 8 nucleotides match TRBD2. Germline CDR1 reads MDHEN; CDR2 reads SYDVKM. The CDR3 consists of 16 residues. V gave up 6 bases and J gave up 11 bases; unmatched junction bases: 18. The CDR3 spells CASSRILGLATSKQFF. DNA for the CDR3: TGTGCCAGCAGCCGGATCCTCGGACTAGCCACCTCGAAGCAGTTCTTC.

This chain uses TRBV11-3 with TRBJ2-7; D perhaps matches TRBD1 (6 bases). Germline loops: CDR1 SGHNT, CDR2 YENEEA. Trimming cost V 3 bases and J 2 bases, with 11 bases left between them. CDR3 size: 14 residues. CDR3 region: CASSLWGQTYEQYF. The DNA for the CDR3 is TGTGCCAGCAGCTTGTGGGGGCAAACCTACGAGCAGTACTTC.